These 12 T cell receptor beta chains originate from one sample sequenced in a study of T cell responses to AZD1222 COVID-19 vaccine. Measured with immunoSEQ multiplex PCR; TCRdb has only the in-frame clones, and not every one. The table includes some 71,000 clones, 80% to 90% detected once. The source was peripheral blood, collected 28 days after the second AZD1222 dose. These receptors came from an adult who received the AZD1222 COVID-19 vaccine.

This chain links TRBV7-2 with TRBJ2-7; D is perhaps TRBD2 (6 bases). Trimming removed 5 bases at V and 7 bases at J, with 18 bases between. The CDR3 has 14 amino acids. CDR1 and CDR2 (germline): SGHTA, FQGNSA. The CDR3 region has the DNA TGTGCCAGCAGCCCAGTAAGTACGCGGGAAGAGCAGTACTTC. Translating it yields CASSPVSTREEQYF.

CDR3 protein: CASSHPGGADTQYF. The CDR3 region has the DNA TGCGCCAGCAGCCACCCCGGGGGCGCGGATACGCAGTATTTT. V and J are TRBV4-1 and TRBJ2-3; D tentatively reads TRBD1 or TRBD2 (6 bases each). Germline V CDR1 and CDR2: MGHRA, YSYEKL. CDR3 size: 14 residues. Trimming cost V 3 bases and J 6 bases, with 13 bases left between them.

The gene calls are TRBV24-1 and TRBJ1-5; tentatively, D is TRBD1 (5 bases). Germline CDR1 is KGHDR and CDR2 is SFDVKD. V lost 6 bases and J lost 3, with 8 bases in between. This CDR3 comprises 13 residues. The CDR3, as DNA: TGTGCCACCAGTTCCAGGGCCAATCAGCCCCAGCATTTT. Amino acids: CATSSRANQPQHF.

The genes are TRBV9 and TRBJ1-3; D perhaps matches TRBD1 (6 bases). V lost 3 bases, J lost 1 base, and 11 bases lay in between. There are 15 residues in the CDR3. Germline loops: CDR1 SGDLS, CDR2 YYNGEE. The CDR3 DNA follows: TGTGCCAGCAGCGACAGGGTTGGATCTGGAAACACCATATATTTT. Its translation is CASSDRVGSGNTIYF.

The V call is TRBV11-2, the J call TRBJ1-3; D call uncertain. Trimming cost V 5 bases and J 0 bases, with 20 bases left between them. From germline, CDR1 is SGHAT and CDR2 FQNNGV. The CDR3 is made up of 18 amino acids. This CDR3 is CASSHPLRRAPSGNTIYF. DNA for the CDR3: TGTGCCAGCAGCCACCCCTTACGGAGGGCACCCTCTGGAAACACCATATATTTT.

This chain joins TRBV2 and TRBJ1-5; no reliable D call. V lost 7 bases, J lost 5 bases, and 21 bases lay in between. The CDR3 spans 16 residues. Germline CDR1 is SNHLY and CDR2 is FYNNEI. The CDR3 DNA is TGTGCCAGCACTCCCACCGGGCCCCAATCACATCAGCCCCAGCATTTT. Translating gives CASTPTGPQSHQPQHF.

The V and J genes are TRBV7-3 and TRBJ2-1, with D perhaps given as TRBD1 or TRBD2 (5 bases each). The CDR3 length is 15 residues. The germline V gene encodes CDR1 SGHTA and CDR2 FQGTGA. V lost 6 bases and J 6 bases, leaving 18 bases between the germline ends. CDR3 nucleotide sequence: TGTGCCAGCAGTTCAGGGACCCCCCTCGTCAATGAGCAGTTCTTC. Encoded protein: CASSSGTPLVNEQFF.

This rearrangement joins TRBV19 to TRBJ1-2, with TRBD1 matching 7 bases. The germline V gene has CDR1 LNHDA and CDR2 SQIVND (reference sequence). The CDR3 length is 14 residues. Losses at the gene ends were 5 bases for V and 5 bases for J; bases not matched to a gene: 8. CDR3 region: CASSPQGRGYGYTF. CDR3 nucleotides: TGTGCCAGTAGTCCACAGGGGAGAGGGTATGGCTACACCTTC. The entire variable domain, with the rest obtained from reference TRBV19 and TRBJ1-2, is as follows: DGGITQSPKYLFRKEGQNVTLSCEQNLNHDAMYWYRQDPGQGLRLIYYSQIVNDFQKGDIAEGYSVSREKKESFPLTVTSAQKNPTAFYLCASSPQGRGYGYTFGSGTRLTVV.

This chain connects TRBV3-1 (or the pseudogene TRBV3-2) to TRBJ2-3; D is unresolved. The V and J ends lost 3 bases and 1 base respectively, with 8 bases between them. The CDR3 has 14 residues. Looked up from germline, CDR1 is LGHDT and CDR2 is YNNKEL (reference sequence). The chain's CDR3 is CASSHADGTDTQYF. The CDR3 DNA is TGTGCCAGCAGCCACGCTGACGGCACAGATACGCAGTATTTT.

This chain joins TRBV7-6 and TRBJ2-1; no clear D. V was clipped by 2 bases and J by 6 bases, with 14 bases between them. The CDR3 is 15 amino acids. CDR1 and CDR2 (germline): SGHVS, FNYEAQ. In DNA form, the CDR3 reads TGTGCCAGCAGCTTAAAGGCACCCATAGGCAATGAGCAGTTCTTC. Translation: CASSLKAPIGNEQFF.

This sequence joins TRBV5-5 and TRBJ2-3; 8 bases agree with TRBD1. V lost 0 bases, J lost 1 base, and 7 bases stayed unmatched. This CDR3 has 17 amino acids. Germline-derived CDR1 and CDR2 are SGHKS and YYEKEE (reference sequence). The CDR3 DNA sequence: TGTGCCAGCAGCTTGGACCCGACAGGGGAGGGCACAGATACGCAGTATTTT. Amino acids: CASSLDPTGEGTDTQYF.

V and J are TRBV6-1 and TRBJ1-2; D perhaps matches TRBD1 (5 bases). The CDR3 runs to 15 residues. Per germline, CDR1 MNHNS and CDR2 SASEGT. V was trimmed by 2 bases and J by 2 bases, leaving 12 bases between them. The DNA for the CDR3 is TGTGCCAGCAGTGAATTATGGGGGAGGAACTATGGCTACACCTTC. Its protein is CASSELWGRNYGYTF.